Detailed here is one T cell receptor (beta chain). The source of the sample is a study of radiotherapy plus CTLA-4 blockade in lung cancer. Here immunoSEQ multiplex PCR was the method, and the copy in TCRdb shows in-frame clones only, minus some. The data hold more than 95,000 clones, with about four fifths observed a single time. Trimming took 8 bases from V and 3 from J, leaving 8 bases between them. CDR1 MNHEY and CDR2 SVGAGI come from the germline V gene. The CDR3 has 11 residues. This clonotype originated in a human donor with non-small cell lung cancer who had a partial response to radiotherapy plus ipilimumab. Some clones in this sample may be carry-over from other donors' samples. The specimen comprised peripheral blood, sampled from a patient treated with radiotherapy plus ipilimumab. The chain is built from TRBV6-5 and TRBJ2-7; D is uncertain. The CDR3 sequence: CASSVFYEQYF. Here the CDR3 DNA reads TGTGCCAGCTCCGTATTCTACGAGCAGTACTTC.